Following are 15 T cell receptor beta chains from one sample sequenced in a study of blood T cell repertoires in COVID-19. The table came from immunoSEQ multiplex PCR; TCRdb's copy has only in-frame clones and leaves some out. The table shows some 220,000 clones, with 70% to 90% occurring only once. Input material: peripheral blood. These TCRs come from a man aged 45-60 years with COVID-19, enrolled during active disease.

The chain is built from TRBV7-3 and TRBJ2-5, with TRBD2 as a possible D gene (7 bases). The CDR3 runs 16 residues. The germline V gene has CDR1 SGHTA and CDR2 FQGTGA. V gave up 6 bases and J gave up 4 bases, with 21 bases separating them. CDR3 in DNA: TGTGCCAGCAGTTTATACGGTTCGGGGGGCGGAGAGACCCAGTACTTC. It is translated as CASSLYGSGGGETQYF.

The chain joins TRBV6-2 or TRBV6-3 to TRBJ2-3, with 8 bases lining up with TRBD1. Germline values: CDR1 MNHEY, CDR2 SVGEGT. The V gene end was trimmed by 4 bases and the J gene end by 2 bases; junction bases not matched to a gene: 5. This CDR3 has 15 residues. The DNA of the CDR3 is TGTGCCAGCAGTTTCATGGACAGGGCCACAGATACGCAGTATTTT. This gives the protein CASSFMDRATDTQYF.

The rearrangement joins TRBV2 to TRBJ2-2; D possibly corresponds to TRBD2 (6 bases). Between the trimmed V and J ends, which lost 5 bases and 3 bases, there was a span of 10 bases. Germline lookup yields CDR1 SNHLY and CDR2 FYNNEI. The CDR3 has 14 residues. The CDR3 protein is CASSRDSDTGELFF. Written as DNA, the CDR3 is TGTGCCAGCAGTCGGGACTCGGACACCGGGGAGCTGTTTTTT.

The chain joins TRBV7-9 to TRBJ1-6; TRBD1 is a possible D gene (5 bases). V lost 3 bases to trimming and J lost 9 bases, with 12 bases between them. The CDR3 spans 14 residues. CDR1 and CDR2 (germline): SEHNR, FQNEAQ (reference sequence). CDR3 amino acids: CASSFQGGVSPLHF. Here the CDR3 DNA reads TGTGCCAGCAGCTTTCAGGGAGGAGTTTCACCCCTCCACTTT. The full variable domain, rest sourced from reference TRBV7-9 and TRBJ1-6, is DTGVSQNPRHKITKRGQNVTFRCDPISEHNRLYWYRQTLGQGPEFLTYFQNEAQLEKSRLLSDRFSAERPKGSFSTLEIQRTEQGDSAMYLCASSFQGGVSPLHFGNGTRLTVT.

The chain uses TRBV27 and TRBJ2-1; no reliable D call. V was clipped by 4 bases and J by 7 bases, with 5 bases between them. CDR3 length equals 11 residues. The germline CDR1 and CDR2 sequences are MNHEY and SMNVEV (reference sequence). Here the CDR3 reads CASSSLNEQFF. As DNA, the CDR3 is TGTGCCAGCAGTTCCCTAAATGAGCAGTTCTTC.

This rearrangement joins TRBV5-4 to TRBJ2-7, with D unclear. This CDR3 is built from 14 residues. The V end was cut by 1 base, the J end by 0 bases, with 8 bases between. Germline lookup yields CDR1 SGHNT and CDR2 YYREEE (reference sequence). The CDR3 region is CASSLFQDSYEQYF. For the CDR3, the DNA is TGTGCCAGCAGCTTGTTTCAGGACTCCTACGAGCAGTACTTC.

The V gene is TRBV10-3, the J gene TRBJ1-1; 8 bases map to TRBD1. The CDR3 runs 12 residues. After removal of 10 bases from V and 2 bases from J, the junction contained 3 bases not matched to a gene. Germline-derived CDR1 and CDR2 are ENHRY and SYGVKD. This CDR3 reads CASGQGNTEAFF. CDR3 in DNA: TGTGCCAGCGGACAGGGAAACACTGAAGCTTTCTTT.

The chain is built from TRBV11-2 and TRBJ1-3; TRBD1 might be the D (5 bases). Germline CDR1 SGHAT, CDR2 FQNNGV. Trimming shortened V by 2 bases and J by 2 bases, and 13 bases separated the two germline ends. The CDR3 is 16 residues long. This CDR3 is CASSLPPGVAGNTIYF. The CDR3 DNA reads TGTGCCAGCAGCTTACCCCCGGGGGTGGCTGGAAACACCATATATTTT.

The table lists this clone with a few counts. The identical CDR3 is also encoded by other nucleotide sequences in the sample. The chain combines TRBV7-6 with TRBJ2-7; D is undetermined. Trimming removed 0 bases from V and 3 bases from J, with 6 bases in between. In germline, CDR1 is SGHVS, CDR2 FNYEAQ. The CDR3 runs 13 residues. The CDR3 spells CASSLAGSYEQYF. CDR3 in DNA: TGTGCCAGCAGCTTAGCGGGCAGCTACGAGCAGTACTTC.

V and J are TRBV12-3 or TRBV12-4 and TRBJ2-7; TRBD2 might be the D (5 bases). This CDR3 has 13 residues. Trimming took 1 base from V and 6 from J, leaving 10 bases between them. CDR3 coding DNA: TGTGCCAGCAGTTTAGTAACTAGTTCCGAGCAGTACTTC. This encodes CASSLVTSSEQYF.

This sequence joins TRBV5-4 and TRBJ1-4, with 7 bases fitting TRBD1. Germline assignment: CDR1 SGHNT and CDR2 YYREEE (reference sequence). V lost 2 bases to trimming and J lost 9 bases; unmatched junction nucleotides: 7. The CDR3 totals 14 residues. As DNA, the CDR3 is TGTGCCAGCAGCTTAAACGGGGGACAGCAAAAACTGTTTTTT. It yields the protein CASSLNGGQQKLFF.

This clone was found a few times. This chain links TRBV2 with TRBJ2-7; tentatively, D is TRBD2 (5 bases). This CDR3 is built from 10 residues. Trimming removed 6 bases at V and 6 bases at J, with 6 bases between. Germline V gene data show CDR1 as SNHLY and CDR2 as FYNNEI. The CDR3 protein is CASRGVEQYF. The CDR3 DNA follows: TGTGCCAGCAGGGGAGTCGAGCAGTACTTC.

This clone came up a few times. This chain joins TRBV19 and TRBJ2-2; TRBD1 aligns across 7 bases. V was clipped by 3 bases and J by 3 bases; unmatched bases: 4. Germline CDR1 and CDR2: LNHDA and SQIVND (reference sequence). The CDR3 loop spans 15 amino acids. The DNA of the CDR3 is TGTGCCAGTAGTATTCCCGGACAGGACACCGGGGAGCTGTTTTTT. Translated: CASSIPGQDTGELFF.

This clone has a handful of counts. CDR3 nucleotides: TGCGCCAGCAGCCCTGGTGGGGGCTCCGGGGAGCTGTTTTTT. This sequence encodes CASSPGGGSGELFF. V gene TRBV4-3 combines with J gene TRBJ2-2; perhaps TRBD1 as D (6 bases). Per germline, CDR1 LGHNA and CDR2 YSLEER. This CDR3 comprises 14 residues. V was cut by 4 bases and J by 6 bases, with 12 bases left in between.

V usage is TRBV19 and J usage is TRBJ1-3; maybe TRBD1 (5 bases). The CDR3 loop spans 15 amino acids. Trimming cost V 6 bases and J 7 bases, with 19 bases left between them. Looked up from germline, CDR1 is LNHDA and CDR2 is SQIVND (reference sequence). CDR3 nucleotides: TGTGCCAGTAGCCCAGGGCTCGCCACAAGTAACACCATATATTTT. Translation: CASSPGLATSNTIYF.